The sequence of this T cell receptor (beta chain) was determined in a study of metastatic and nonmetastatic thyroid tumors. Overall study: Comparison of repertoires was carried out across blood and tumor or nodule tissue from malignant and benign thyroid patients.

Study-wide findings and caveats: Within blood and tumor, benign nodules reportedly had significantly lower TCR beta diversity than malignant thyroid tumors did.

In its sample, this clone was seen many times. Its antigen is still unknown. Every patient was untreated before thyroid surgery. Germline trimming cut 6 bases from V and 5 bases from J; bases unmatched to any gene: 13. This CDR3 has 17 amino acids. Germline-derived CDR1 and CDR2 are MNHEY and SMNVEV (reference sequence). Authors' data handling: Differences in CDR3 between clinicopathological groups were drawn on to build a classifier intended to discriminate distant-metastatic papillary thyroid cancer patients. Through MiXCR, TCRdb re-clonotyped the PCR reads. TCRdb's processing, not the study's, gives the V and J calls here. The sample has 64,000 or so clones, roughly 17% seen once.

The clonotype originates from a male donor with papillary thyroid cancer or a benign thyroid nodule (not recorded which). Some clones in this sample may be carry-over from other donors' samples. This chain uses TRBV27 with TRBJ2-2, with 9 bases identical to TRBD2. Sequencing was performed on blood. CDR3 coding DNA: TGTGCCAGCAGGCCGCTAGCGGGAAGGGGAAGTACCGGGGAGCTGTTTTTT. Its translation is CASRPLAGRGSTGELFF.